The entry below gives a single T cell receptor (beta chain) sequence along with its context. The V and J ends lost 2 bases and 5 bases respectively, with 10 bases between them. The germline CDR1 and CDR2 sequences are SGHRS and YFSETQ. The CDR3 extends over 14 amino acids. The entry originates in a study of blood T cell repertoires in COVID-19. Study-wide context: The cDNA or gDNA used as material had been derived from T cells, B-cell-depleted T cells, or PBMCs.

TCRdb's copy holds only in-frame clones and misses some; the assay was immunoSEQ multiplex PCR. The sample carries approximately 130,000 clones, around nine tenths recorded once. This rearrangement joins TRBV5-1 to TRBJ1-4; no clear D gene. The sequence derives from a woman in her 50s with acute or convalescent COVID-19. Sequencing was performed on peripheral blood. CDR3 sequence reads: CASSFGSLNEKLFF. CDR3 nucleotides: TGCGCCAGCAGCTTTGGGAGCTTAAATGAAAAACTGTTTTTT. The whole variable domain, remainder taken from reference TRBV5-1 and TRBJ1-4, is KAGVTQTPRYLIKTRGQQVTLSCSPISGHRSVSWYQQTPGQGLQFLFEYFSETQRNKGNFPGRFSGRQFSNSRSEMNVSTLELGDSALYLCASSFGSLNEKLFFGSGTQLSVL.